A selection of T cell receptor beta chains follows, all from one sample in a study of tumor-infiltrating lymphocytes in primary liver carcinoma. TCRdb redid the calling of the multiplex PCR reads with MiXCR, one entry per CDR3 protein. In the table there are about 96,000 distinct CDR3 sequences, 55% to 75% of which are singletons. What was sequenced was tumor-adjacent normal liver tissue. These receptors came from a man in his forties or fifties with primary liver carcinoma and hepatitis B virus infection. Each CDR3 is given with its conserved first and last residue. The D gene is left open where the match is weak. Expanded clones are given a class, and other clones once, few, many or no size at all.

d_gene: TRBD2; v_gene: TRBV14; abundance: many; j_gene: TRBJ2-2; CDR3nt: TGTGCCAGCAGCCAACCCCGCGGGAGCGGGAACACCGGGGAGCTGTTTTTT; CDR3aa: CASSQPRGSGNTGELFF
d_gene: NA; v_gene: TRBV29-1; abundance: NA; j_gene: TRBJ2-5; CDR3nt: TGCAGCGTGCGACCGAGACAAGAGACCCAGTACTTC; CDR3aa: CSVRPRQETQYF
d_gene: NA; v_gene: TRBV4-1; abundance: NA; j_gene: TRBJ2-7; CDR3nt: TGCGCCAGCAGCCAGGAGGGGGTGGCGGGCGAGCAGTACTTC; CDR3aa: CASSQEGVAGEQYF
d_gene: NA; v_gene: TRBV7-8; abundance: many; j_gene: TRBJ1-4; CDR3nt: TGTGCCAGCAGCCCAGCGGAAGGGAAGGGGAAACTGTTTTTT; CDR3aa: CASSPAEGKGKLFF
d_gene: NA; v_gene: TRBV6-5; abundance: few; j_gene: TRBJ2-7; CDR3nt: TGTACCAGCAGCCAAACGTCTAGTTCCTACGAGCAGTATTTC; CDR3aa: CTSSQTSSSYEQYF
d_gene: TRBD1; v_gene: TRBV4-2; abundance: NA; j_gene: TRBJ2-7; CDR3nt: TGTGCCAGCAGCCAGGGACAGGGGATAACCCACGAGCGGTACTTC; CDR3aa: CASSQGQGITHERYF
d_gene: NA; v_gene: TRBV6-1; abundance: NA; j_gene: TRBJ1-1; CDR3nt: TGTGCCAGCAGAGATCCGAGGACTGAAGATTTCTTT; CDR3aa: CASRDPRTEDFF
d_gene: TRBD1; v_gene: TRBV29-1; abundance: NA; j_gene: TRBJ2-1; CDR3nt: TGCAGCGGATTGCCGGGACAGGGGATGGATGAGCGGTTCTTT; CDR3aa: CSGLPGQGMDERFF
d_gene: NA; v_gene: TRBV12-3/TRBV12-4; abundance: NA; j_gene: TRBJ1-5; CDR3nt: TGTGTCAGCAGTTTAATGGGATCTGGTAATCAGCCCCAGCATTTT; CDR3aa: CVSSLMGSGNQPQHF
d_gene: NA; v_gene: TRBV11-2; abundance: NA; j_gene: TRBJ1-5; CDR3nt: TGTACCAACAGCTCGCCGCGGCAGCCCCAGCATTTT; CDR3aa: CTNSSPRQPQHF
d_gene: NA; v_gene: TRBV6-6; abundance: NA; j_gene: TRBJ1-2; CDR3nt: TGTGCCAGCGTGAACGAAGGGCACTATGGCTACACCTTC; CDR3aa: CASVNEGHYGYTF
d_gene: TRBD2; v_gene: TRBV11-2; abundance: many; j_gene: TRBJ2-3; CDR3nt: TGTGCCAGCAGCTTAGGGCCGTGGCGGGAGGAGGCAGATACGCAGTATTTT; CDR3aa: CASSLGPWREEADTQYF
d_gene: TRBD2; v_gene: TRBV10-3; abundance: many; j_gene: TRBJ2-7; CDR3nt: TGTGCCATCAGTGGGACCAGCGGGACCATAGCCTACGAGCAGTACTTC; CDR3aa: CAISGTSGTIAYEQYF
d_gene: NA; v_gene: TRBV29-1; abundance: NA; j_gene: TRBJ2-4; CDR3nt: TGCAGCGCTCTCGGGAGAGCCAAAAACATTCAGTACTTC; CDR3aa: CSALGRAKNIQYF
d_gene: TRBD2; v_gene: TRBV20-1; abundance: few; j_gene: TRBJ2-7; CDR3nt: TGCAGTGCTGTAGCGGGAGGGAACTACGAGCAGTACTTC; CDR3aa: CSAVAGGNYEQYF
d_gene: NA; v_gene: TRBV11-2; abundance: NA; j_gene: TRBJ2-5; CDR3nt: TGTGCCAGCAGCGCAGTAGGGACCCCTCCCGAGGCTGAGACCCAGTACTTC; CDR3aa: CASSAVGTPPEAETQYF
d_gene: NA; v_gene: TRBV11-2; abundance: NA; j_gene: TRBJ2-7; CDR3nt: TGTTACAGCAGCTCGGACAGCTACGAGCAGTACTTC; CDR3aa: CYSSSDSYEQYF
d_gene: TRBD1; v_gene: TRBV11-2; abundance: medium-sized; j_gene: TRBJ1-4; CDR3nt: TGTGCCAGCAGCTCAACTGGACAGGGCGGTGAAAAACTGTTTTTT; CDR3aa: CASSSTGQGGEKLFF
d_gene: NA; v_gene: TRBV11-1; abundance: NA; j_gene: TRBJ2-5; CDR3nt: TGTGCCAGCAGCTCGCCCTCGGAGGTCATGAAGGACTTCCAAGAGACCCAGTACTTC; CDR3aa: CASSSPSEVMKDFQETQYF
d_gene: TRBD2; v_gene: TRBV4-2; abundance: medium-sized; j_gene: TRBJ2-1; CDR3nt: TGTGCCAGCAGCCCGACTAGCGGGATCTCCTACAATGAGCAGTTCTTC; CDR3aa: CASSPTSGISYNEQFF
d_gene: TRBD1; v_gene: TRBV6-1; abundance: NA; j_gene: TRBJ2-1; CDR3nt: TGTGCCAACAGTGAACGAATCGACAGGGGTTACGAGCAGTTCTTC; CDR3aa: CANSERIDRGYEQFF
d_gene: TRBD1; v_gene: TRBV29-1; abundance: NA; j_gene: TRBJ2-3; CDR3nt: TGCAGCGTTGATCCTGGACAGGGAAGAGATACGCAGTATTTT; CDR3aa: CSVDPGQGRDTQYF
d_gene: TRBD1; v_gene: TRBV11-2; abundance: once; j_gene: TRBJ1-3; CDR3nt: TGTGCCAACAGCGGGCGGACAGGGGGAAAAGGAAACACCAAATATTTT; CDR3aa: CANSGRTGGKGNTKYF
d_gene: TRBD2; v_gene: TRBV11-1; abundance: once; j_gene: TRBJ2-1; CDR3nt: TGTGTCAGCAGCAGACTAACGGGAGGGCGCAATGAGCAGTTCTTC; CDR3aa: CVSSRLTGGRNEQFF
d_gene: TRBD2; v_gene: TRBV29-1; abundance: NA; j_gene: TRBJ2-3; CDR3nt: TGCAGCGCTGAGAGAGGGGCTAGCGGGGGCCGCACAGATACGCAGTATTTT; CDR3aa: CSAERGASGGRTDTQYF
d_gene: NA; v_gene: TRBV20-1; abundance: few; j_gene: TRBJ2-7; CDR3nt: TGCAGTGCTAGAGAGAATATCTACGAGCAGTACTTC; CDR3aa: CSARENIYEQYF
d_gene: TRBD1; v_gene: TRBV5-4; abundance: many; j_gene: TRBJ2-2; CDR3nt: TGTGCCAGCAGCCCCACGACAGGGGGCTTCGCGAACACCGGGGAGCTGTTTTTT; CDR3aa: CASSPTTGGFANTGELFF
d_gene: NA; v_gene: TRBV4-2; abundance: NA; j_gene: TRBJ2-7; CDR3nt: TGTGCCAGCAACCTCGACGGGGTCCGGACCTACGAGCAGTACTTC; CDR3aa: CASNLDGVRTYEQYF
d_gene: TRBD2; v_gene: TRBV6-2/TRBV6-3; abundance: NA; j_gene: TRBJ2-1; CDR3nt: TGTGCCAGCAGTTACAACCTAGCGGGAGTCGGTATTGAGCGGTTCTTC; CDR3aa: CASSYNLAGVGIERFF
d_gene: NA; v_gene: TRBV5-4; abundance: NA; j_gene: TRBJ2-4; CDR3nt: TGTGCCAGCAGACTATCTCTAGCCAAAAACATTCAATACTTC; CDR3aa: CASRLSLAKNIQYF
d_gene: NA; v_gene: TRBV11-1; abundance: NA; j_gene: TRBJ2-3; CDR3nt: TGTGCCAGCAACTCTGGGGGAAGCTCTGTTGGAGCCCGCACAGATACGCAGTATTTT; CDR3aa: CASNSGGSSVGARTDTQYF
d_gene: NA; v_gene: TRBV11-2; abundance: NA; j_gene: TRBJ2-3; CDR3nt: TGTGTCAGCAGCACCCTGGATACGCAATATTTT; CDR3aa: CVSSTLDTQYF
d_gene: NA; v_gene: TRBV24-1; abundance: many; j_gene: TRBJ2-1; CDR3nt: TGTGCCACCGCCCGTGGGTCTAACAATGAGCAGTTCTTC; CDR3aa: CATARGSNNEQFF
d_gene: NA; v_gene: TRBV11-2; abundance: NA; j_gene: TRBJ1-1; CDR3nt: TGTGCCGGCAGCAGAGGCGGGAGAGGGAATGCTTTCTTT; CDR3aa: CAGSRGGRGNAFF
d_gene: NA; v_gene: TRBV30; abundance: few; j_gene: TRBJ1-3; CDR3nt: TGTGCCTGGAGTCCGGAGGCTGGAAACACCATATATTTT; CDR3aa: CAWSPEAGNTIYF
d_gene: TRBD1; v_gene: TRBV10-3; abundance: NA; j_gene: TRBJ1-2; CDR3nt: TGTGCCATCAGTGACACAGGGGGCGACTATTGCTACACCTTC; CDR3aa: CAISDTGGDYCYTF
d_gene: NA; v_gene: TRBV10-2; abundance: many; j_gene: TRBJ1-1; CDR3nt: TGCGCCAGCAGATGGCAGGGAGGGACTGAAGCTTTCTTT; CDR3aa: CASRWQGGTEAFF
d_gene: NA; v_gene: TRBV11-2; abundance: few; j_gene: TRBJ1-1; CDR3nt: TGTGCCGGCAACTATAGCGTGGGAACTGAAGCTTTCTTT; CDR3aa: CAGNYSVGTEAFF
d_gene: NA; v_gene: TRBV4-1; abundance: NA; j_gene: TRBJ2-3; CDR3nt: TGCGCCAGCTGTCTAGTCTCCGACAGAGATACGCAGTATTTT; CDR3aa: CASCLVSDRDTQYF
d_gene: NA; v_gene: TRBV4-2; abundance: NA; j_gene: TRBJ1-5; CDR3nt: TGTGCCAGCAGCCAAGAGGGGCACGGTGGGGCTCAGCCCCAGCATTTT; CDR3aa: CASSQEGHGGAQPQHF